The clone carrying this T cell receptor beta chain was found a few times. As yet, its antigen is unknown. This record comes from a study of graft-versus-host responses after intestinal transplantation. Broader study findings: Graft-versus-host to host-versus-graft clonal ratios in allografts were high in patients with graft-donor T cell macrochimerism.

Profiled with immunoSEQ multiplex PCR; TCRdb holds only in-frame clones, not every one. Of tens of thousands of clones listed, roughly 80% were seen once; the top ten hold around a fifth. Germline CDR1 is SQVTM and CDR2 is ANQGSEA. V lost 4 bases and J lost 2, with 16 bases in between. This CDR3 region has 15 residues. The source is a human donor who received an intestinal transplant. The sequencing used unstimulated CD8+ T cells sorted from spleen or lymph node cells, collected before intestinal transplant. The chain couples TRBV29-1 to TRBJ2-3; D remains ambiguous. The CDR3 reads CSVGDSGPITDTQYF. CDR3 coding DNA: TGCAGCGTTGGAGACTCTGGGCCTATCACAGATACGCAGTATTTT.